Listed below are T cell receptor beta chains from one sample, sequenced in a study of CD8+CD57+ T cells in acquired aplastic anemia. A single record per CDR3 protein comes from TCRdb applying MiXCR to the reads. The sample holds about 470,000 distinct CDR3 sequences, 25% to 40% seen once. Sequencing was carried out using sorted CD4+, CD8+, or CD8+CD57+ T cells (not recorded which) from PBMCs. The receptors come from a human donor with aplastic anemia. CDR3s include the opening cysteine and the closing phenylalanine or tryptophan. Each record gives: D gene, J gene, clone size, V gene, CDR3 DNA, CDR3 protein. A D gene is named only where the DNA matches it firmly. Only some rows state a clone size, as once, few, many or a class for expanded clones.

D gene: TRBD2
J gene: TRBJ2-7
clone size: .
V gene: TRBV4-2
CDR3 DNA: TGTGCCAGCAGCCAAGACCTAGCGGTGTCTACCTACGAGCAGTACTTC
CDR3 protein: CASSQDLAVSTYEQYF

D gene: TRBD1
J gene: TRBJ1-1
clone size: .
V gene: TRBV20-1
CDR3 DNA: TGCAGTGCTCAGAGGGAGATAGTAGGGGGCTATTCGGAAGCTTTCTTT
CDR3 protein: CSAQREIVGGYSEAFF

D gene: .
J gene: TRBJ1-1
clone size: few
V gene: TRBV5-8
CDR3 DNA: TGTGCCAGCAGCTTGCCCGGTCAGATGAACACTGAAGCTTTCTTT
CDR3 protein: CASSLPGQMNTEAFF

D gene: TRBD1
J gene: TRBJ1-1
clone size: many
V gene: TRBV2
CDR3 DNA: TGTGCCAGCAGCCTAAGACAGGGGGTGAGGGCTGAAGCTTTCTTT
CDR3 protein: CASSLRQGVRAEAFF

D gene: .
J gene: TRBJ2-1
clone size: .
V gene: TRBV19
CDR3 DNA: TGTGCCAGTACCCCTCCCTGGGGGCGGGACGAGCAGTTCTTC
CDR3 protein: CASTPPWGRDEQFF

D gene: .
J gene: TRBJ2-7
clone size: few
V gene: TRBV30
CDR3 DNA: TGTGCCTGGAGTGACACCTACGAGCAGTACTTC
CDR3 protein: CAWSDTYEQYF

D gene: TRBD1
J gene: TRBJ1-5
clone size: many
V gene: TRBV7-8
CDR3 DNA: TGTGCCAGCAGCTCTGGACAGGGGGTTGATAGCAATCAGCCCCAGCATTTT
CDR3 protein: CASSSGQGVDSNQPQHF

D gene: .
J gene: TRBJ1-6
clone size: many
V gene: TRBV4-1
CDR3 DNA: TGCGCCAGCAGCCGGAGTCTTGGGGATTCACCCCTCCACTTT
CDR3 protein: CASSRSLGDSPLHF

D gene: .
J gene: TRBJ2-1
clone size: few
V gene: TRBV2
CDR3 DNA: TGTGCCAGCAGGGGAAACGCTGCCTACAATGAGCAGTTCTTC
CDR3 protein: CASRGNAAYNEQFF

D gene: TRBD2
J gene: TRBJ2-1
clone size: .
V gene: TRBV19
CDR3 DNA: TGTGCCAGTAGTCCCGTAAGGGCTAGCGGGAGCAATGAGCAGTTCTTC
CDR3 protein: CASSPVRASGSNEQFF

D gene: TRBD2
J gene: TRBJ2-1
clone size: .
V gene: TRBV9
CDR3 DNA: TGTGCCAGCAGCGTAGATTGGGCTGTGGGGGGGGCCTACAATGAGCAGTTCTTC
CDR3 protein: CASSVDWAVGGAYNEQFF

D gene: TRBD2
J gene: TRBJ2-2
clone size: .
V gene: TRBV11-2
CDR3 DNA: TGTGCCAGCAGCTGGGGGACTAGCGGGAGAACCGGGGAGCTGTTTTTT
CDR3 protein: CASSWGTSGRTGELFF

D gene: .
J gene: TRBJ2-7
clone size: many
V gene: TRBV15
CDR3 DNA: TGTGCCACCAGGGACCAGGGCCTGTTTTTGAGGGAGCAGTACTTC
CDR3 protein: CATRDQGLFLREQYF

D gene: .
J gene: TRBJ1-2
clone size: .
V gene: TRBV5-1
CDR3 DNA: TGCGCCAGCAGCTTCTCAGGGAGTGAAGACTATGGCTACACCTTC
CDR3 protein: CASSFSGSEDYGYTF

D gene: TRBD2
J gene: TRBJ2-1
clone size: .
V gene: TRBV2
CDR3 DNA: TGTGCCAGCAAGGTCCCGGGACTAGCGGGTGAGCAGTTCTTC
CDR3 protein: CASKVPGLAGEQFF

D gene: .
J gene: TRBJ1-1
clone size: many
V gene: TRBV7-8
CDR3 DNA: TGTGCCAGCAGCTTAGGGGGTAGGGATGAAGCTTTCTTT
CDR3 protein: CASSLGGRDEAFF

D gene: TRBD1
J gene: TRBJ1-2
clone size: many
V gene: TRBV4-2
CDR3 DNA: TGTGCCAGCAGCCAAGGCGGGACAGGGAGTAACTATGGCTACACCTTC
CDR3 protein: CASSQGGTGSNYGYTF

D gene: TRBD2
J gene: TRBJ2-2
clone size: few
V gene: TRBV11-2
CDR3 DNA: TGTGCCAGCAGCCATCCGAGGACTAGCGGGGCCGGGGAGCTGTTTTTT
CDR3 protein: CASSHPRTSGAGELFF

D gene: TRBD1
J gene: TRBJ1-6
clone size: .
V gene: TRBV19
CDR3 DNA: TGTGCCAGTAGGCGGACAGGCCTCCGGTCTCAGCCCCTCCACTTT
CDR3 protein: CASRRTGLRSQPLHF

D gene: .
J gene: TRBJ1-1
clone size: many
V gene: TRBV2
CDR3 DNA: TGTGCCAGCAGCCCGCGTGTGAACACTGAAGCTTTCTTT
CDR3 protein: CASSPRVNTEAFF

D gene: .
J gene: TRBJ2-7
clone size: many
V gene: TRBV29-1
CDR3 DNA: TGCAGCGTTGAGGTCCGCGAAGACTACGAGCAGTACTTC
CDR3 protein: CSVEVREDYEQYF

D gene: .
J gene: TRBJ2-1
clone size: many
V gene: TRBV7-7
CDR3 DNA: TGTGCTAGCAGCCTCGGGACCCGCAATGAGCAGTTCTTC
CDR3 protein: CASSLGTRNEQFF

D gene: TRBD1
J gene: TRBJ1-2
clone size: .
V gene: TRBV7-6
CDR3 DNA: TGTGCCAGCAGCTTAGAAACTGGAGGGGGCAGTGCTGATGGCTACACCTTC
CDR3 protein: CASSLETGGGSADGYTF

D gene: .
J gene: TRBJ2-7
clone size: .
V gene: TRBV12-3/TRBV12-4
CDR3 DNA: TGTGCCAGCAGTTTAGGAGTTAAACCGCACGAGCAGTACTTC
CDR3 protein: CASSLGVKPHEQYF

D gene: .
J gene: TRBJ2-1
clone size: .
V gene: TRBV4-2
CDR3 DNA: TGTGCCAGCAGCCAAGATCTCGAGGTCTACAATGAGCAGTTCTTC
CDR3 protein: CASSQDLEVYNEQFF

D gene: .
J gene: TRBJ2-7
clone size: .
V gene: TRBV5-6
CDR3 DNA: TGTGCCAGCAGCGCTAGGGGGACAAGGACCTACGAGCAGTACTTC
CDR3 protein: CASSARGTRTYEQYF

D gene: .
J gene: TRBJ2-2
clone size: many
V gene: TRBV7-2
CDR3 DNA: TGTGCCAGCAGCTTAGTGACCGGGGAGCTGTTTTTT
CDR3 protein: CASSLVTGELFF

D gene: .
J gene: TRBJ1-2
clone size: .
V gene: TRBV15
CDR3 DNA: TGTGCCACCAGCACACCGGGGACCTATGGCTACACCTTC
CDR3 protein: CATSTPGTYGYTF

D gene: .
J gene: TRBJ2-3
clone size: .
V gene: TRBV3-1
CDR3 DNA: TGTGCCAGCAGCCAATGGGGAGGGGGGGCAGCAGATACGCAGTATTTT
CDR3 protein: CASSQWGGGAADTQYF

D gene: .
J gene: TRBJ1-2
clone size: .
V gene: TRBV18
CDR3 DNA: TGTGCCAGCTCATCCGGACTGCCGCCTATGAGTGGCTACACCTTC
CDR3 protein: CASSSGLPPMSGYTF

D gene: TRBD1
J gene: TRBJ1-5
clone size: many
V gene: TRBV24-1
CDR3 DNA: TGTGCCACCAGTGATGGCACACGGGACAGGGGGCTCTACGATCAGCCCCAGCATTTT
CDR3 protein: CATSDGTRDRGLYDQPQHF

D gene: TRBD2
J gene: TRBJ2-2
clone size: few
V gene: TRBV9
CDR3 DNA: TGTGCCAGCAGGCGGACTAGCGGTTCGGGGGAGCTGTTTTTT
CDR3 protein: CASRRTSGSGELFF

D gene: .
J gene: TRBJ2-7
clone size: many
V gene: TRBV2
CDR3 DNA: TGTGCCAGCATCTGGGCCCAGTATGGCGAGCAGTACTTC
CDR3 protein: CASIWAQYGEQYF

D gene: .
J gene: TRBJ1-1
clone size: many
V gene: TRBV19
CDR3 DNA: TGTGCCAGTAGTTTTGACAGGTTGAACACTGAAGCTTTCTTT
CDR3 protein: CASSFDRLNTEAFF

D gene: .
J gene: TRBJ2-7
clone size: few
V gene: TRBV14
CDR3 DNA: TGTGCCAGCATAGTCGGCGCCCCCGAGACAGCAACCTACGAGCAGTACTTC
CDR3 protein: CASIVGAPETATYEQYF

D gene: TRBD1
J gene: TRBJ2-3
clone size: few
V gene: TRBV5-1
CDR3 DNA: TGCGCCAGCAGCCCAGGGACAGGGGGGGGTTTGACCCTAGATACGCAGTATTTT
CDR3 protein: CASSPGTGGGLTLDTQYF

D gene: .
J gene: TRBJ1-1
clone size: many
V gene: TRBV20-1
CDR3 DNA: TGCAGTGCTAGTGGCGGAGGGGGAGGTGAAGCTTTCTTT
CDR3 protein: CSASGGGGGEAFF

D gene: .
J gene: TRBJ2-7
clone size: .
V gene: TRBV12-3/TRBV12-4
CDR3 DNA: TGTGCCAGCAGTACGGGGGATAGATATATCTACGAGCAGTACTTC
CDR3 protein: CASSTGDRYIYEQYF

D gene: .
J gene: TRBJ2-3
clone size: many
V gene: TRBV20-1
CDR3 DNA: TGCAGTGCTAGAGATCCGACCAGCACAGATACGCAGTATTTT
CDR3 protein: CSARDPTSTDTQYF

D gene: TRBD1
J gene: TRBJ2-1
clone size: .
V gene: TRBV24-1
CDR3 DNA: TGTGCCACCTCCGGGACAGGGCACAATGAGCAGTTCTTC
CDR3 protein: CATSGTGHNEQFF

D gene: TRBD2
J gene: TRBJ2-7
clone size: many
V gene: TRBV7-7
CDR3 DNA: TGTGCTAGCAGCTCGACCGGGACTAGCGAAGAGCAGTACTTC
CDR3 protein: CASSSTGTSEEQYF

D gene: .
J gene: TRBJ1-2
clone size: many
V gene: TRBV7-8
CDR3 DNA: TGTGCCAGCAGCTTAGGTGTCGGTTGGGCTAACTATGGCTACACCTTC
CDR3 protein: CASSLGVGWANYGYTF

D gene: .
J gene: TRBJ2-7
clone size: .
V gene: TRBV10-3
CDR3 DNA: TGTGCCAGCAGTCCCGGGATGCACTACGAGCAGTACTTC
CDR3 protein: CASSPGMHYEQYF

D gene: TRBD1
J gene: TRBJ1-2
clone size: many
V gene: TRBV9
CDR3 DNA: TGTGCCAGCAGCGTAGCCACAGGGGATGGCTACACCTTC
CDR3 protein: CASSVATGDGYTF

D gene: .
J gene: TRBJ1-6
clone size: once
V gene: TRBV6-5
CDR3 DNA: TGTGCCAGCAGTTACGGGGGAGGGTGGCAGGGCAATTCACCCCTCCACTTT
CDR3 protein: CASSYGGGWQGNSPLHF

D gene: .
J gene: TRBJ1-3
clone size: .
V gene: TRBV9
CDR3 DNA: TGTGCCAGCAGCATAGGACAGAGCCTCTTCTCTGGAAACACCATATATTTT
CDR3 protein: CASSIGQSLFSGNTIYF

D gene: TRBD2
J gene: TRBJ2-3
clone size: many
V gene: TRBV2
CDR3 DNA: TGTGCCAGCAGTGAACTAGCGGGAGGCCCAGATACGCAGTATTTT
CDR3 protein: CASSELAGGPDTQYF

D gene: TRBD2
J gene: TRBJ2-1
clone size: .
V gene: TRBV7-3
CDR3 DNA: TGTGCCTGGGGGAGGACTAGCGGACTGAATGAGCAGTTCTTC
CDR3 protein: CAWGRTSGLNEQFF

D gene: TRBD2
J gene: TRBJ2-7
clone size: .
V gene: TRBV18
CDR3 DNA: TGTGCCAGCATCTCTAGCGGGACAAACGAGCAGTACTTC
CDR3 protein: CASISSGTNEQYF